Below, 29 T cell receptor beta chains from the same sample are listed, as sequenced in a study of CD8 T cells in ankylosing spondylitis. Overall study findings and caveats: A motif of seven or eight highly homologous TCR beta variants was seen as apparently characteristic of ankylosing spondylitis blood.

TCRdb passed the 5' RACE reads through MiXCR, listing each CDR3 protein once. The table has some 85,000 distinct CDR3 sequences, around 8.3% seen once; the top ten hold approximately 29%. Which antigens these TCRs recognize remains unknown. Material: blood, either unsorted or a sorted T cell fraction (not recorded which). Source of these receptors: a male donor with ankylosing spondylitis.

This chain joins TRBV7-9 and TRBJ2-5; D unresolved. CDR1 and CDR2 (germline): SEHNR, FQNEAQ (reference sequence). The CDR3 runs 14 residues. V was pared by 2 bases and J by 2 bases, with 9 bases between. CDR3: CASSLFQNQETQYF. The DNA of the CDR3 is TGTGCCAGCAGCTTATTCCAGAATCAAGAGACCCAGTACTTC.

In its sample, this clonotype was seen a few times. The rearrangement joins TRBV5-5 to TRBJ1-2, with TRBD1 identical over 7 bases. Per the germline V gene, CDR1 is SGHKS and CDR2 is YYEKEE (reference sequence). The CDR3 has 14 amino acids. J gave up 4 bases and V 4 bases, and 7 bases lay outside the gene matches. The CDR3 region has the DNA TGTGCCAGCAGCCCGCCCGGGACAGTCTATGGCTACACCTTC. Translation gives CASSPPGTVYGYTF.

The CDR3 DNA reads as TGTGCCAGCAGTCGTGAGGGCGATGAGCAGTTCTTC. Encoded protein: CASSREGDEQFF. V gene TRBV2 combines with J gene TRBJ2-1, with D maybe TRBD2 (5 bases). Germline CDR1 SNHLY, CDR2 FYNNEI. The V end was cut by 5 bases, the J end by 8 bases, with 10 bases between. The CDR3 runs to 12 residues.

This chain connects TRBV7-8 to TRBJ1-4; possibly TRBD1 for D (6 bases). CDR1 and CDR2 (germline): SGHVS, FQNEAQ. There are 16 residues in the CDR3. The V end lost 4 bases, the J end lost 7 bases, and 19 bases lay between the germline ends. The CDR3 DNA reads TGTGCCAGCAGCTCCCCACGGGGCAGGGGAGGTGAAAAACTGTTTTTT. It is translated as CASSSPRGRGGEKLFF.

This clonotype was seen many times. The CDR3 sequence is CATLRHLNNYGYTF. DNA of the CDR3: TGTGCCACCCTACGACACCTGAATAACTATGGCTACACCTTC. V gene TRBV6-2 or TRBV6-3 combines with J gene TRBJ1-2; no firm D call. V was clipped by 10 bases and J by 1 base, with 16 bases between them. Per the germline V gene, CDR1 is MNHEY and CDR2 is SVGEGT. The length of the CDR3 is 14 residues.

This clonotype was recorded at least ten times. V usage is TRBV7-2 and J usage is TRBJ1-1; D is perhaps TRBD1 (6 bases). Germline assignment: CDR1 SGHTA and CDR2 FQGNSA. CDR3 size: 23 residues. V was pared by 2 bases and J by 1 base, with 35 bases between. CDR3 region: CASSLPGTYEPKKGEGSNTEAFF. In nucleotides, the CDR3 is TGTGCCAGCAGCTTACCAGGGACATATGAACCGAAAAAAGGAGAGGGCTCGAACACTGAAGCTTTCTTT.

Many counts were recorded for this clonotype. J is TRBJ1-1 and V is TRBV4-1, with D possibly matching TRBD1 (5 bases). Germline CDR1 is MGHRA and CDR2 is YSYEKL. This CDR3 has 15 amino acids. V lost 1 base to trimming and J lost 1 base, with 10 bases between them. This chain's CDR3 is CASSQGWGENTEAFF. The CDR3 region has the DNA TGCGCCAGCAGCCAAGGGTGGGGGGAGAACACTGAAGCTTTCTTT.

The chain uses TRBV30 and TRBJ2-3; D is unclear. With 4 bases removed from V and 6 bases from J, the gap between germline ends came to 14 bases. The CDR3 runs to 13 residues. The germline gives CDR1 GTSNPN, CDR2 SVGIG (reference sequence). The DNA of the CDR3 is TGTGCCTGGACGCTCGTCCATGGCGATACGCAGTATTTT. Residues: CAWTLVHGDTQYF. The complete variable domain, with remaining parts taken from reference TRBV30 and TRBJ2-3, reads SQTIHQWPATLVQPVGSPLSLECTVEGTSNPNLYWYRQAAGRGLQLLFYSVGIGQISSEVPQNLSASRPQDRQFILSSKKLLLSDSGFYLCAWTLVHGDTQYFGPGTRLTVL.

At least ten counts were recorded for this clonotype. V gene TRBV12-3 or TRBV12-4 combines with J gene TRBJ1-2; no reliable D call. The V gene lost 5 bases and the J gene lost 8 bases, with 15 bases spanning the gap. There are 13 residues in the CDR3. The CDR3 region has the DNA TGTGCCAGCAGTCCTACCGTAGCCGCGGGCTACACCTTC. Translation: CASSPTVAAGYTF.

This clonotype appeared many times. The gene calls are TRBV3-1 and TRBJ2-3, with D uncertain. This CDR3 is built from 18 residues. Germline V lookup: CDR1 LGHDT, CDR2 YNNKEL (reference sequence). The V end lost 1 base, the J end lost 6 bases, and 23 bases lay between the germline ends. For the CDR3, the DNA is TGTGCCAGCAGCCAAGTGCGGCCCGTGACATTCCGTGGGGATACGCAGTATTTT. This codes for CASSQVRPVTFRGDTQYF.

This rearrangement joins TRBV7-9 to TRBJ2-1; TRBD1 matches at 7 bases. J was trimmed by 10 bases and V by 4 bases; bases with no gene match: 1. This CDR3 contains 11 residues. Per germline, CDR1 SEHNR and CDR2 FQNEAQ (reference sequence). DNA for the CDR3: TGTGCCAGCAGCTGGGGACAGGAGCAGTTCTTC. Translating gives CASSWGQEQFF.

There are many counts of this clonotype. The chain links TRBV28 to TRBJ2-7, with unresolved D. The CDR3 spans 14 residues. Germline values: CDR1 MDHEN, CDR2 SYDVKM. V shed 5 bases and J shed 1 base, with 12 bases lying between them. The CDR3 region has the DNA TGTGCCAGCAGTCCCGTTGGGGTTTCCTACGAGCAGTACGTC. Translating gives CASSPVGVSYEQYV.

Ten or more counts support this clonotype. The chain combines TRBV11-2 with TRBJ2-7; weak D call: TRBD1 (5 bases). The CDR3 is made up of 12 amino acids. Germline CDR1 SGHAT, CDR2 FQNNGV. Trimming pared 6 bases from V and 2 bases from J, leaving 8 bases between. This CDR3 reads CASRDNTYEQYF. For the CDR3, the DNA is TGTGCCAGCAGGGACAACACCTACGAGCAGTACTTC.

This clonotype was detected only a few times. V is TRBV19 and J is TRBJ1-2; perhaps TRBD1 as D (5 bases). V was trimmed by 3 bases and J by 2 bases, leaving 7 bases between them. This CDR3 region has 13 residues. Germline assignment: CDR1 LNHDA and CDR2 SQIVND (reference sequence). The CDR3 DNA reads as TGTGCCAGTAGTATCGGGGGAAACTATGGCTACACCTTC. Amino acids: CASSIGGNYGYTF.

On this clonotype itself: One end of the junction does not line up with germline, which may come from a read error. This chain joins TRBV20-1 and TRBJ2-7; 8 bases fit TRBD1. The CDR3 is made up of 13 amino acids. Germline loops: CDR1 DFQATT, CDR2 SNEGSKA (reference sequence). CDR3 bases: TGCAGTGCCGTGACAGGGGAGCTCTACGAGCAGTGCTTC. Translated, it gives CSAVTGELYEQCF.

This clonotype was counted at least ten times. The chain employs TRBV5-6 and TRBJ2-2, with no clear D. The CDR3 is 14 residues long. Germline V gene lookup returns CDR1 SGHDT and CDR2 YYEEEE. The V gene lost 3 bases and the J gene lost 5 bases, with 11 bases spanning the gap. The CDR3: CASSSVGRTGELFF. CDR3 nucleotide sequence: TGTGCCAGCAGCTCTGTCGGTCGGACCGGGGAGCTGTTTTTT.

This clonotype was seen repeatedly, ten times or more. The V gene is TRBV6-6, the J gene TRBJ2-1, with a tentative D call TRBD2 (6 bases). The V and J ends lost 7 bases and 9 bases respectively, with 13 bases between them. Germline values: CDR1 MNHNY, CDR2 SVGAGI (reference sequence). The CDR3 is 12 residues long. The CDR3: CASTQDYREQFF. The CDR3 DNA sequence: TGTGCCAGCACCCAGGACTATCGTGAGCAGTTCTTC.

This chain links TRBV3-1 with TRBJ2-1; 14 nucleotides align to TRBD2. CDR1 LGHDT and CDR2 YNNKEL come from the germline V gene (reference sequence). There are 15 residues in the CDR3. V lost 3 bases, J lost 7 bases, and 2 bases stayed unmatched. DNA of the CDR3: TGTGCCAGCAGCCAGACTAGCGGGAGGGCAAATGAGCAGTTCTTC. Protein sequence: CASSQTSGRANEQFF.

This clonotype was counted many times. This chain links TRBV9 with TRBJ1-2; 9 positions agree with TRBD1. J was trimmed by 5 bases and V by 3 bases; bases with no gene match: 2. The germline V gene encodes CDR1 SGDLS and CDR2 YYNGEE. This CDR3 spans 13 amino acids. CDR3 nucleotide sequence: TGTGCCAGCAGCGCTGGGACAGGGTATGGCTACACCTTC. It yields the protein CASSAGTGYGYTF.

This clonotype was seen many times. CDR3 sequence: CASSQGTVTYEQYF. CDR3 nucleotides: TGTGCCAGCAGCCAAGGAACCGTGACCTACGAGCAGTACTTC. The genes are TRBV14 and TRBJ2-7, with D unclear. CDR3 length equals 14 residues. V lost 1 base to trimming and J lost 2 bases, with 9 bases between them. Germline lookup yields CDR1 SGHDN and CDR2 FVKESK. Variable domain in full (rest from reference TRBV14 and TRBJ2-7): EAGVTQFPSHSVIEKGQTVTLRCDPISGHDNLYWYRRVMGKEIKFLLHFVKESKQDESGMPNNRFLAERTGGTYSTLKVQPAELEDSGVYFCASSQGTVTYEQYFGPGTRLTVT.

With respect to this clonotype: Relative to the germline gene, one junction end is altered; a read error may explain this. Here the CDR3 reads CACSLEFGTSGSGNEQFF. In nucleotides, the CDR3 is TGTGCCTGCAGTTTAGAGTTTGGGACTAGCGGGAGTGGGAATGAGCAGTTCTTC. The rearrangement uses TRBV12-3 or TRBV12-4 and TRBJ2-1; 14 positions agree with TRBD2. The CDR3 has 18 amino acids.

The rearrangement uses TRBV3-1 and TRBJ2-7, with a possible D match to TRBD2 (6 bases). Trimming shortened V by 7 bases and J by 2 bases, and 15 bases separated the two germline ends. The CDR3 is made up of 14 amino acids. The germline V gene has CDR1 LGHDT and CDR2 YNNKEL (reference sequence). The CDR3 spells CASKHDTGAYEQYF. In DNA, the CDR3 is TGTGCCAGCAAACACGACACGGGGGCCTACGAGCAGTACTTC.

This clonotype was recorded at least ten times. The chain combines TRBV27 with TRBJ1-2, with a possible D match to TRBD1 (5 bases). The CDR3 is 14 amino acids. CDR1 MNHEY and CDR2 SMNVEV come from the germline V gene (reference sequence). V lost 6 bases and J 4 bases, leaving 15 bases between the germline ends. Written as DNA, the CDR3 is TGTGCCAGCAGACCACCGGGACGGATCTATGGCTACACCTTC. It encodes CASRPPGRIYGYTF.

This clonotype occurred a few times. This chain connects TRBV27 to TRBJ2-2, with D unresolved. The V end lost 5 bases, the J end lost 6 bases, and 10 bases lay between the germline ends. There are 13 residues in the CDR3. Germline V gene lookup returns CDR1 MNHEY and CDR2 SMNVEV (reference sequence). CDR3 coding DNA: TGTGCCAGCAGTCCCCTGTGGGCCGGGGAGCTGTTTTTT. Protein: CASSPLWAGELFF.

This clonotype was seen repeatedly, ten times or more. The V gene is TRBV29-1, the J gene TRBJ2-1; 7 nucleotides line up with TRBD1. Germline V CDR1 and CDR2: SQVTM, ANQGSEA. The CDR3 length is 15 residues. Germline trimming cut 1 base from V and 2 bases from J; bases unmatched to any gene: 5. The CDR3 nucleotides read TGCAGCGTTGAAGGAGAAGGGGGCGCCTACAATGAGCAGTTCTTC. Residues: CSVEGEGGAYNEQFF.

This clonotype occurred many times. This chain joins TRBV6-2 or TRBV6-3 and TRBJ2-1; no clear D gene. The CDR3 sequence is 12 residues long. Germline lookup yields CDR1 MNHEY and CDR2 SVGEGT. Between the trimmed V and J ends, which lost 5 bases and 9 bases, there was a span of 11 bases. CDR3 DNA sequence: TGTGCCAGCAGTCTAGGAGCAACTGAGCAGTTCTTC. Its protein product is CASSLGATEQFF.

In its sample, this clonotype was seen a few times. The CDR3 region has the DNA TGTGCCAGCAGACCCCACCGGGGGGCGGATGAAGCTTTCTTT. It yields the protein CASRPHRGADEAFF. V is TRBV27 and J is TRBJ1-1; perhaps TRBD1 as D (6 bases). V lost 6 bases and J lost 7, with 18 bases in between. The CDR3 has 14 amino acids. CDR1 and CDR2 from the germline V gene are MNHEY and SMNVEV (reference sequence).

The chain employs TRBV7-9 and TRBJ2-2; D is ambiguous. With 4 bases removed from V and 3 bases from J, the gap between germline ends came to 9 bases. The CDR3 is made up of 14 amino acids. CDR1 is SEHNR, CDR2 FQNEAQ, per germline (reference sequence). CDR3 in DNA: TGTGCCAGCAGCTCTTACACAGACACCGGGGAGCTGTTTTTT. This codes for CASSSYTDTGELFF.

This clonotype was observed a few times. This chain uses TRBV10-2 with TRBJ1-5; the D is unclear. Trimming took off 1 base at V and 1 base at J, with 5 bases between the two ends. The CDR3 consists of 14 residues. Per the germline V gene, CDR1 is WSHSY and CDR2 is SAAADI. CDR3 bases: TGCGCCAGCAGTGAGTGGGGAAGCAATCAGCCCCAGCATTTT. This codes for CASSEWGSNQPQHF.